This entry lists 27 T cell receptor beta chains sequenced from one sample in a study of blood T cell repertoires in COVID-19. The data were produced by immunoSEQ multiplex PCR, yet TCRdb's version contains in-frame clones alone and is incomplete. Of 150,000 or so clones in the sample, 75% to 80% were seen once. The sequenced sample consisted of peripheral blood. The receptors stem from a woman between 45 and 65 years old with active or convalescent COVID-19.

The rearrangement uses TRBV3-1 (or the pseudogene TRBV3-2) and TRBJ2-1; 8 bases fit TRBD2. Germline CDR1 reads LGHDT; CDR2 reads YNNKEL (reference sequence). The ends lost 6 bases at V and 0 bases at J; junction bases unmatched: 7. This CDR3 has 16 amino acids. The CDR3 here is CASRQTGGASYNEQFF. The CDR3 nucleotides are TGTGCCAGCAGGCAGACCGGGGGGGCCTCCTACAATGAGCAGTTCTTC.

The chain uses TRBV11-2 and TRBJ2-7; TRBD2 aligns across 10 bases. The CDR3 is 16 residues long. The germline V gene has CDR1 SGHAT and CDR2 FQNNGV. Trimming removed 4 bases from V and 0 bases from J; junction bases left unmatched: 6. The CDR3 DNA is TGTGCCAGCAGCTCCCGACTAGCGGGCTACTCCTACGAGCAGTACTTC. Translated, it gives CASSSRLAGYSYEQYF.

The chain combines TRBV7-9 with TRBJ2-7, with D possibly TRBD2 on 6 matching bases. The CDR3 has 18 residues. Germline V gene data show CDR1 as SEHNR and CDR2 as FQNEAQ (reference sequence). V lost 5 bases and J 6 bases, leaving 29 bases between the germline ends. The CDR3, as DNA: TGTGCCAGCAGCCACGCACCAATGGGACTCCCATTTCCCAGCGAGCAGTACTTC. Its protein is CASSHAPMGLPFPSEQYF.

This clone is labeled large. CDR3 protein: CASSIDPGRAFF. CDR3 sequence (DNA): TGTGCCAGTAGTATAGATCCGGGGAGAGCTTTCTTT. The chain carries TRBV19 and TRBJ1-1, with D unresolved. The CDR3 totals 12 residues. The germline gives CDR1 LNHDA, CDR2 SQIVND (reference sequence). Trimming stripped 0 bases from V and 10 bases from J, with 9 bases between.

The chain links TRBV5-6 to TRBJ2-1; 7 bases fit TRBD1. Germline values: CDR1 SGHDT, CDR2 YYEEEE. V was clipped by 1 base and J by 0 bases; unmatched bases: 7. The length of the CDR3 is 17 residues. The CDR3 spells CASSLNRGQSSYNEQFF. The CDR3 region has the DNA TGTGCCAGCAGCTTGAACAGGGGACAGAGCTCCTACAATGAGCAGTTCTTC.

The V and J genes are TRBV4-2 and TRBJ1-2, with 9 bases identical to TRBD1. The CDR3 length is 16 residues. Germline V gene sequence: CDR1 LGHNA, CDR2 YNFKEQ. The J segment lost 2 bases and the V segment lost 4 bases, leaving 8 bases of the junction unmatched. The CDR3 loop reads CASSPGGGTGNYGYTF. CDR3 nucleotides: TGTGCCAGCAGCCCCGGCGGCGGGACAGGGAACTATGGCTACACCTTC.

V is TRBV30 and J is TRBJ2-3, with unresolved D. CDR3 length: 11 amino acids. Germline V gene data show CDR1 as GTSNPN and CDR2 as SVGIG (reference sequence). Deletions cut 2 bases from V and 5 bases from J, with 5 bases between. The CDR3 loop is CAWSSLDTQYF. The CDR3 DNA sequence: TGTGCCTGGAGTTCCTTAGATACGCAGTATTTT.

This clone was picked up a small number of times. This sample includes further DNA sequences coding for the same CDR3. This chain's CDR3 is CASSSQGNTEAFF. The DNA of the CDR3 is TGTGCCAGCAGTTCCCAGGGGAACACTGAAGCTTTCTTT. The chain employs TRBV6-5 and TRBJ1-1; TRBD1 might be the D (5 bases). V lost 4 bases and J 1 base, leaving 7 bases between the germline ends. Germline V gene lookup returns CDR1 MNHEY and CDR2 SVGAGI. There are 13 residues in the CDR3.

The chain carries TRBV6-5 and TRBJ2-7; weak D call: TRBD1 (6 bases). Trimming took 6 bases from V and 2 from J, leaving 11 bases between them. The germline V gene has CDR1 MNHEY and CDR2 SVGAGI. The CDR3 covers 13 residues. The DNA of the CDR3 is TGTGCCAGCAGCCTGACAGGAACCTACGAGCAGTACTTC. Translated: CASSLTGTYEQYF.

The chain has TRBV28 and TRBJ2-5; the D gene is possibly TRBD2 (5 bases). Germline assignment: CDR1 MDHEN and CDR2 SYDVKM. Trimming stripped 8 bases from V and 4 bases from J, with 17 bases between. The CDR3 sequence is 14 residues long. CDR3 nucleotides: TGTGCCAGCGGGAGTTCGGGATATGGAGAGACCCAGTACTTC. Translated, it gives CASGSSGYGETQYF.

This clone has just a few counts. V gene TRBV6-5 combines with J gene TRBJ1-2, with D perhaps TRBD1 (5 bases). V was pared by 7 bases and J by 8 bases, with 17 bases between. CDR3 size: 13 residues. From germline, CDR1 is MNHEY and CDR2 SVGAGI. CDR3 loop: CASTSDSYIGYTF. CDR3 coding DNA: TGTGCCAGCACCTCAGACAGCTATATCGGCTACACCTTC.

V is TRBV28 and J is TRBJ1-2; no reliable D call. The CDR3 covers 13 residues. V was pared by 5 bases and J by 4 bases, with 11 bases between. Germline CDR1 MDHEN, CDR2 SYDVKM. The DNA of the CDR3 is TGTGCCAGCAGTGAGGAGACGTTCTATGGCTACACCTTC. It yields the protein CASSEETFYGYTF.

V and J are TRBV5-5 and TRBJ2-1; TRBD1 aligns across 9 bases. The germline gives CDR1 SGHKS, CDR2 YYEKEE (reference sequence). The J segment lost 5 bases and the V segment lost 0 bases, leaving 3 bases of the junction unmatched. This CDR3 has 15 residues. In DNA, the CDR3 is TGTGCCAGCAGCTTGGGACAGGGGGTCGACAATGAGCAGTTCTTC. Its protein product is CASSLGQGVDNEQFF.

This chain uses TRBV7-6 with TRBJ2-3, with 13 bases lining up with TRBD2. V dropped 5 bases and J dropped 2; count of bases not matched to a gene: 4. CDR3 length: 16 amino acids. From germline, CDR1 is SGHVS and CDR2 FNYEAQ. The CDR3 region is CASSRGTSGNTDTQYF. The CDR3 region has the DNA TGTGCCAGCAGCAGAGGGACTAGCGGGAACACAGATACGCAGTATTTT.

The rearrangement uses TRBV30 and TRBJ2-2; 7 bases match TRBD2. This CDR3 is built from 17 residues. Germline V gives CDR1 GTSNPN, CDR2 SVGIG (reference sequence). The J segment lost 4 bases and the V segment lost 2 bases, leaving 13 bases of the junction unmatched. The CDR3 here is CAWSFRLAEGPTGELFF. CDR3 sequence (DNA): TGTGCCTGGAGTTTCCGGCTAGCGGAGGGACCCACCGGGGAGCTGTTTTTT.

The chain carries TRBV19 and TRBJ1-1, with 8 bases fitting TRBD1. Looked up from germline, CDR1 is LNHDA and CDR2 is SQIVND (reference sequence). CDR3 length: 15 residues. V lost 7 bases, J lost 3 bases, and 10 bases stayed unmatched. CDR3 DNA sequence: TGTGCCAGTACCGCCGGACAGGGACGATACACTGAAGCTTTCTTT. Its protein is CASTAGQGRYTEAFF.

The CDR3 DNA reads TGTGCCAGCGCGGGACAGGGGCCGTCAATAGCCAAAAACATTCAGTACTTC. Its translation is CASAGQGPSIAKNIQYF. This rearrangement joins TRBV21-1 to TRBJ2-4; the table's D call TRBD1 went unverified against the DNA. TRBV21-1 constitutes a pseudogene. The length of the CDR3 is 17 residues.

In DNA form, the CDR3 reads TGTGCCACCACGAGGGACAGATATAATTCACCCCTCCACTTT. It translates to CATTRDRYNSPLHF. The chain couples TRBV28 to TRBJ1-6, with 7 bases fitting TRBD1. V gave up 10 bases and J gave up 4 bases; unmatched junction bases: 7. CDR1 and CDR2 from the germline V gene are MDHEN and SYDVKM. The CDR3 consists of 14 residues.

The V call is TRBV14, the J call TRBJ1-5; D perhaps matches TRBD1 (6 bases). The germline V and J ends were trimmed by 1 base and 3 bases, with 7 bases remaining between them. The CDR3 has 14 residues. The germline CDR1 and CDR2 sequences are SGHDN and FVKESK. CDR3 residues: CASSQGQANQPQHF. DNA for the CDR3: TGTGCCAGCAGCCAAGGACAGGCCAATCAGCCCCAGCATTTT.

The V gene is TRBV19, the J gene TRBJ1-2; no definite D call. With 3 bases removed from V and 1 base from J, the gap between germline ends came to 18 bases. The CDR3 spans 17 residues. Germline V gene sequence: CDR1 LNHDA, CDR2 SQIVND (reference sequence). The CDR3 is CASSIAITPGFNYGYTF. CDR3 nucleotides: TGTGCCAGTAGTATTGCAATTACCCCGGGATTTAACTATGGCTACACCTTC.

CDR3 sequence: CAWSRSGRGEQFF. The CDR3 DNA is TGTGCCTGGAGTCGTAGCGGAAGGGGTGAGCAGTTCTTC. This chain links TRBV30 with TRBJ2-1, with D maybe TRBD2 (6 bases). The V and J ends lost 2 bases and 9 bases respectively, with 14 bases between them. This CDR3 contains 13 residues. CDR1 GTSNPN and CDR2 SVGIG come from the germline V gene (reference sequence).

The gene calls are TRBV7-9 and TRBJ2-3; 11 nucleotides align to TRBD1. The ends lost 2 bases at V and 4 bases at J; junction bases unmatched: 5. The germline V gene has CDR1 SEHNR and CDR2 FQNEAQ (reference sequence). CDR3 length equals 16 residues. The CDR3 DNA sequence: TGTGCCAGCAGCTTAAGGACAGGGGGCTGGGCAGATACGCAGTATTTT. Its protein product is CASSLRTGGWADTQYF.

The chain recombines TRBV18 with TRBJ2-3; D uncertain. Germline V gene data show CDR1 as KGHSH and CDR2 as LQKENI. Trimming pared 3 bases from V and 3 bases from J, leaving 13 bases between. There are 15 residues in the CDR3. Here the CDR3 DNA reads TGTGCCAGCTCACCCCTCCCTGTAACTACAGATACGCAGTATTTT. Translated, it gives CASSPLPVTTDTQYF.

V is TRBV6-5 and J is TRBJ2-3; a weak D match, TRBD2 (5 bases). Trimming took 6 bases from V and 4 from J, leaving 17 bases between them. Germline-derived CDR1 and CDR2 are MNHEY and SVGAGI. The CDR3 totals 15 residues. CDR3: CASRRSGSGADTQYF. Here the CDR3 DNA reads TGTGCCAGCAGGAGGTCGGGGAGTGGGGCAGATACGCAGTATTTT.

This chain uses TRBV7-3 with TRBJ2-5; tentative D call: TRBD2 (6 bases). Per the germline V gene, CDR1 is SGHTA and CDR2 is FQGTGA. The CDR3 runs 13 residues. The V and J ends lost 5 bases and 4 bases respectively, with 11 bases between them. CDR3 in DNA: TGTGCCAGCAGCGCGCAGGGAGGAGAGACCCAGTACTTC. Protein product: CASSAQGGETQYF.

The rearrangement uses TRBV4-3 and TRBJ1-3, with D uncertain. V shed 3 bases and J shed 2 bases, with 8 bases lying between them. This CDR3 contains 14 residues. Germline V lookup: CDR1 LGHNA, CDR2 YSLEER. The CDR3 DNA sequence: TGCGCCAGCAGCCATGGGAGGGCTGGAAACACCATATATTTT. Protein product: CASSHGRAGNTIYF.

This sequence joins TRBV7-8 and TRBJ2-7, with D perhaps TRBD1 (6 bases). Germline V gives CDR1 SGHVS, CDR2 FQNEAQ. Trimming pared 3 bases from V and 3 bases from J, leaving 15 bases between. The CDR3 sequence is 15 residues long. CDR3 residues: CASSLLQRGSYEQYF. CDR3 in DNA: TGTGCCAGCAGCTTGTTACAAAGGGGGAGCTACGAGCAGTACTTC.